This TCR beta chain appears in the sequencing data of a study of post-analysis software for immune sequencing data. Background on the study: Included courses were relapsing-remitting and secondary progressive multiple sclerosis; progressive-relapsing multiple sclerosis was also included.

CDR3 length equals 15 residues. V lost 6 bases to trimming and J lost 1 base, with 14 bases between them. Germline values: CDR1 SNHLY, CDR2 FYNNEI. Study outcomes and limitations: TRBV segments more frequent in patients than in controls numbered about five and included TRBV5-6, TRBV5-1 and TRBV20-1. Samples sharing a preparation batch grouped tightly together when assessed by F measure. Normalized Chao1 diversity was significantly reduced in patients versus controls.

The authors incorporated unique molecular identifiers into the TCR beta cDNA libraries. Yield was 500,000 to 600,000 cDNA molecules from around 1 to 10 million T cells. TCRdb fed the PCR reads into MiXCR, producing one record per CDR3 protein. The sample includes roughly 800,000 distinct CDR3 sequences, about 32% of them seen just once. Worth noting for this clonotype: Antigen: not known.

The sample was blood. This clonotype was obtained from a girl aged 10 to 17 with multiple sclerosis. V is TRBV2 and J is TRBJ2-3; D unresolved. The CDR3 DNA reads as TGTGCCAGCAGGGTCCGCCAGTTTCGCACAGATACGCAGTATTTT. This codes for CASRVRQFRTDTQYF.